The 18 T cell receptor beta chains below come from one sample, sequenced in a study of T cell repertoires in cytomegalovirus infection. TCRdb re-derived calls from the reads in MiXCR, one entry per CDR3 protein. In the table there are a few hundred thousand distinct CDR3 sequences, over 15% of which are singletons. The sequencing input was CD8+ T cells from PBMCs. Receptor source: a human donor in good health (CMV status not recorded). Some clones in this sample may be carry-over from other donors' samples.

This clonotype has a handful of counts. This chain connects TRBV5-4 to TRBJ1-6; 8 bases line up with TRBD1. CDR3 length: 15 amino acids. Germline CDR1 is SGHNT and CDR2 is YYREEE (reference sequence). Losses at the gene ends were 9 bases for V and 7 bases for J; bases not matched to a gene: 12. CDR3 region: CATRPPGQANSPLHF. The CDR3 DNA is TGTGCCACCCGACCCCCGGGACAGGCCAATTCACCCCTCCACTTT.

The V call is TRBV19, the J call TRBJ2-1; possible D gene TRBD1, 6 bases. The V gene lost 5 bases and the J gene lost 13 bases, with 12 bases spanning the gap. The CDR3 is 11 amino acids. Germline V gene lookup returns CDR1 LNHDA and CDR2 SQIVND (reference sequence). As DNA, the CDR3 is TGTGCCAGTAGTGCAGGGGCAGATCAGTTCTTC. Its protein product is CASSAGADQFF.

This clonotype has just a few counts. V gene TRBV7-6 combines with J gene TRBJ2-3, with D tentatively TRBD1 (6 bases). The CDR3 runs to 15 residues. V was shortened by 6 bases and J by 0 bases, with 13 bases between the two germline ends. The germline V gene encodes CDR1 SGHVS and CDR2 FNYEAQ. CDR3 coding DNA: TGTGCCAGCAGTGAACCGGGACAAAGCACAGATACGCAGTATTTT. This translates into CASSEPGQSTDTQYF.

CDR3: CASSVRLAGDSTDTQYF. Here the CDR3 DNA reads TGTGCCAGCAGCGTCAGACTAGCGGGGGACAGCACAGATACGCAGTATTTT. This sequence joins TRBV9 and TRBJ2-3, with TRBD2 matching over 12 bases. The length of the CDR3 is 17 residues. The junction had 4 bases not matched to a gene; V was cut back by 2 bases and J by 0 bases. Germline V CDR1 and CDR2: SGDLS, YYNGEE. Variable domain in full (rest from reference TRBV9 and TRBJ2-3): DSGVTQTPKHLITATGQRVTLRCSPRSGDLSVYWYQQSLDQGLQFLIQYYNGEERAKGNILERFSAQQFPDLHSELNLSSLELGDSALYFCASSVRLAGDSTDTQYFGPGTRLTVL.

The chain is built from TRBV2 and TRBJ2-1, with no clear D. The V gene's germline CDR1 is SNHLY and CDR2 FYNNEI. The CDR3 length is 10 residues. V dropped 4 bases and J dropped 8 bases, with 3 bases sitting between them. CDR3 amino acids: CASSAHEQFF. Here the CDR3 DNA reads TGTGCCAGCAGTGCACATGAGCAGTTCTTC.

This clonotype was seen more than once but under ten times. The gene calls are TRBV28 and TRBJ2-7, with 9 nucleotides matching TRBD1. The junction had 14 bases not matched to a gene; V was cut back by 3 bases and J by 2 bases. Germline values: CDR1 MDHEN, CDR2 SYDVKM. The CDR3 contains 18 residues. The CDR3, as DNA: TGTGCCAGCAGTTTTCCAGCGACAGGGGGTGGGACCCCCTACGAGCAGTACTTC. Residues: CASSFPATGGGTPYEQYF.

This clonotype was found a few times. The V call is TRBV29-1, the J call TRBJ2-2; perhaps TRBD2 as D (5 bases). Trimming removed 6 bases at V and 5 bases at J, with 16 bases between. CDR1 and CDR2 from the germline V gene are SQVTM and ANQGSEA. The CDR3 covers 14 residues. CDR3 in DNA: TGCAGCGTCCCCGGACTTTTAAGGACCGGGGAGCTGTTTTTT. Translation gives CSVPGLLRTGELFF.

The sample holds a few counts of this clonotype. The chain uses TRBV5-1 and TRBJ2-1; 12 bases fit TRBD1. The CDR3 is made up of 15 amino acids. Germline lookup yields CDR1 SGHRS and CDR2 YFSETQ. With V trimmed by 4 bases and J by 7 bases, 6 bases remained unmatched. CDR3 protein: CASSVGTGGMNEQFF. In DNA form, the CDR3 reads TGCGCCAGCAGCGTTGGGACAGGGGGCATGAATGAGCAGTTCTTC.

This clonotype was observed a handful of times. This chain links TRBV20-1 with TRBJ2-2; 15 bases are shared with TRBD2. The V segment lost 5 bases and the J segment 5 bases; nucleotides outside the gene matches: 9. In germline, CDR1 is DFQATT, CDR2 SNEGSKA (reference sequence). The CDR3 sequence is 17 residues long. The CDR3 region has the DNA TGCAGTGCTTATGGACTAGCGGGGGGGCCGGGGACCGGGGAGCTGTTTTTT. The encoded protein is CSAYGLAGGPGTGELFF.

This clonotype was seen at least ten times. This chain joins TRBV7-2 and TRBJ2-3; 12 bases fit TRBD2. The germline V gene has CDR1 SGHTA and CDR2 FQGNSA. Trimming at V came to 5 bases and at J to 6 bases, leaving 6 bases not matched to a gene. There are 15 residues in the CDR3. CDR3: CASSMTSGGGDTQYF. CDR3 sequence (DNA): TGTGCCAGCAGCATGACTAGCGGGGGTGGCGATACGCAGTATTTT.

A remark on this clonotype: This may be a read error, as it is one base from a much larger clone. The V gene is TRBV12-3 or TRBV12-4, the J gene TRBJ2-1; 10 bases are shared with TRBD2. This CDR3 is 15 amino acids long. Trimming at V came to 10 bases and at J to 8 bases, leaving 14 bases not matched to a gene. The chain's CDR3 is CANRRSGGAWDEQFF. CDR3 DNA sequence: TGTGCCAACAGACGGAGCGGGGGGGCTTGGGATGAGCAGTTCTTC.

In its sample, this clonotype was seen a few times. The chain has TRBV29-1 and TRBJ1-2; D gene unclear. The V gene lost 0 bases and the J gene lost 4 bases, with 9 bases spanning the gap. Germline CDR1 is SQVTM and CDR2 is ANQGSEA. The CDR3 length is 13 residues. As DNA, the CDR3 is TGCAGCGTTGAAGACCATTGGTCCTATGGCTACACCTTC. This gives the protein CSVEDHWSYGYTF.

V gene TRBV11-2 combines with J gene TRBJ2-7; TRBD1 matches at 8 bases. The CDR3 consists of 16 residues. The germline gives CDR1 SGHAT, CDR2 FQNNGV. The V segment lost 5 bases and the J segment 6 bases; nucleotides outside the gene matches: 15. The CDR3 bases are TGTGCCAGCAGCGTCCGCGGACTGGGGGACAGGCTCGAGCAGTACTTC. This sequence encodes CASSVRGLGDRLEQYF.

The chain joins TRBV7-2 to TRBJ1-2; 8 bases match TRBD1. V shed 7 bases and J 8 bases; nucleotides not matched to a gene: 9. This CDR3 contains 13 residues. Germline V CDR1 and CDR2: SGHTA, FQGNSA. The CDR3 nucleotides read TGTGCCAGCACCCAGGCCGGGGACAGGGGCTACACCTTC. Its translation: CASTQAGDRGYTF. Using reference TRBV7-2 and TRBJ1-2 for the parts outside the CDR3, the full variable domain is GAGVSQSPSNKVTEKGKDVELRCDPISGHTALYWYRQSLGQGLEFLIYFQGNSAPDKSGLPSDRFSAERTGGSVSTLTIQRTQQEDSAVYLCASTQAGDRGYTFGSGTRLTVV.

The table lists this clonotype with many counts. The chain employs TRBV11-2 and TRBJ2-2; TRBD2 matches at 12 bases. From germline, CDR1 is SGHAT and CDR2 FQNNGV. The CDR3 covers 16 residues. V shed 6 bases, J shed 7 bases, and the junction held 9 bases outside the gene matches. In DNA form, the CDR3 reads TGTGCCAGCAGACGACTAGCGGGGGACCCCGGCGGGGAGCTGTTTTTT. Translated: CASRRLAGDPGGELFF.

The rearrangement uses TRBV27 and TRBJ1-2; 10 bases agree with TRBD1. The CDR3 is 15 amino acids. J lost 4 bases, V lost 6 bases, and 8 bases had no gene match. Germline V lookup: CDR1 MNHEY, CDR2 SMNVEV (reference sequence). CDR3 region: CASSSDRGHGYGYTF. CDR3 DNA: TGTGCCAGCAGCAGTGACAGGGGGCACGGCTATGGCTACACCTTC.

The genes are TRBV6-6 and TRBJ1-3; 11 nucleotides match TRBD1. After removal of 5 bases from V and 1 base from J, the junction contained 4 bases not matched to a gene. CDR1 MNHNY and CDR2 SVGAGI come from the germline V gene (reference sequence). The CDR3 has 16 residues. CDR3 sequence: CASSLGTGGSGNTIYF. The CDR3 nucleotides are TGTGCCAGCAGTCTTGGGACAGGGGGTTCTGGAAACACCATATATTTT.

This clonotype was counted only a few times. CDR3 in amino acids: CASSLGGGAAYEQYF. CDR3 DNA: TGTGCCAGCAGCTTAGGCGGGGGGGCGGCCTACGAGCAGTACTTC. The rearrangement uses TRBV7-6 and TRBJ2-7, with TRBD2 identical over 9 bases. The germline V gene has CDR1 SGHVS and CDR2 FNYEAQ. The CDR3 runs to 15 residues. V shed 1 base and J 2 bases; nucleotides not matched to a gene: 3.